Listed here are 10 T cell receptor beta chains from one sample, sequenced in a study of early T cells in non-severe SARS-CoV-2 infection. TCRdb re-called the 5' RACE reads through MiXCR, storing one row per CDR3 protein. The sample lists fewer than 65,000 distinct CDR3 sequences, 8% to 10% occurring once. The sample taken for sequencing was whole blood. The receptor source for this set is an adult who was a healthcare worker with PCR-confirmed SARS-CoV-2 infection or an uninfected control (not recorded which).

Many counts were recorded for this clonotype. V usage is TRBV28 and J usage is TRBJ2-7; 9 bases are a match to TRBD1. Germline V gene data show CDR1 as MDHEN and CDR2 as SYDVKM. The CDR3 sequence is 18 residues long. J lost 3 bases, V lost 5 bases, and 17 bases had no gene match. The CDR3 reads CASSQHGQGFALLYEQYV. The CDR3 nucleotides read TGTGCCAGCAGTCAACATGGACAGGGGTTTGCCCTCCTCTACGAGCAGTACGTC.

This clonotype appeared many times. CDR3 sequence: CASSQDTAGGEQFF. The CDR3, as DNA: TGTGCCAGCAGCCAAGACACAGCCGGGGGTGAGCAGTTCTTC. The chain is built from TRBV3-1 and TRBJ2-1, with a weak D call TRBD2 (6 bases). CDR3 length: 14 amino acids. V lost 0 bases and J lost 9, with 12 bases in between. Germline assignment: CDR1 LGHDT and CDR2 YNNKEL (reference sequence).

The table lists this clonotype with many counts. This rearrangement joins TRBV6-1 to TRBJ2-7; no definite D call. The V end lost 0 bases, the J end lost 4 bases, and 10 bases lay between the germline ends. This CDR3 region has 14 residues. The germline V gene has CDR1 MNHNS and CDR2 SASEGT. The CDR3 DNA sequence: TGTGCCAGCAGTGAAGCGCCGCGCAGTTACGAGCAGTACGTC. Translation: CASSEAPRSYEQYV.

This clonotype was detected only a few times. The J gene is TRBJ1-5, the V gene TRBV3-1, with D possibly matching TRBD1 (6 bases). From germline, CDR1 is LGHDT and CDR2 YNNKEL (reference sequence). V shed 1 base and J shed 5 bases, with 15 bases lying between them. This CDR3 has 16 amino acids. The CDR3 region is CASSQGGGRPDQPQHF. The CDR3 DNA is TGTGCCAGCAGCCAAGGTGGGGGCAGGCCGGATCAGCCCCAGCATTTT.

In its sample, this clonotype was seen many times. V and J are TRBV18 and TRBJ1-6, with D tentatively TRBD1 (6 bases). The CDR3 consists of 15 residues. Germline assignment: CDR1 KGHSH and CDR2 LQKENI. Between the trimmed V and J ends, which lost 4 bases and 7 bases, there was a span of 14 bases. Here the CDR3 reads CASSLDRPTNSPLHF. Here the CDR3 DNA reads TGTGCCAGCTCACTAGACAGGCCAACCAATTCACCCCTCCACTTT.

The chain uses TRBV12-3 or TRBV12-4 and TRBJ1-3, with unresolved D. Deletions cut 6 bases from V and 4 bases from J, with 13 bases between. This CDR3 comprises 14 residues. The CDR3 spells CASSQHDPGNTIYF. Written as DNA, the CDR3 is TGTGCCAGCAGCCAGCATGATCCGGGAAACACCATATATTTT.

The chain combines TRBV30 with TRBJ2-2; 12 nucleotides line up with TRBD1. This CDR3 is built from 15 residues. V lost 3 bases to trimming and J lost 8 bases; unmatched junction nucleotides: 7. Germline CDR1 GTSNPN, CDR2 SVGIG (reference sequence). The CDR3, as DNA: TGTGCCTGGAGCGCCGGGACAGGGGGCTTTGGGGAGCTGTTTTTT. This encodes CAWSAGTGGFGELFF.

This chain joins TRBV19 and TRBJ1-1; no firm D call. V shed 5 bases and J shed 5 bases, with 9 bases lying between them. There are 12 residues in the CDR3. Germline V lookup: CDR1 LNHDA, CDR2 SQIVND (reference sequence). CDR3 protein: CASSEDLTEAFF. The CDR3 DNA reads as TGTGCCAGTAGTGAGGACTTGACTGAAGCTTTCTTT.

The chain combines TRBV5-4 with TRBJ2-7; either TRBD1 or TRBD2 may supply D (5 bases each). CDR3 length: 14 amino acids. Germline lookup yields CDR1 SGHNT and CDR2 YYREEE (reference sequence). Trimming stripped 4 bases from V and 3 bases from J, with 14 bases between. CDR3 nucleotides: TGTGCCAGCAGCCTAGGGACGGCCAACTACGAGCAGTACGTC. This gives the protein CASSLGTANYEQYV.

This clonotype was seen many times. The chain has TRBV9 and TRBJ1-2; no clear D. The CDR3 is made up of 14 amino acids. Germline loops: CDR1 SGDLS, CDR2 YYNGEE. Trimming pared 0 bases from V and 5 bases from J, leaving 11 bases between. CDR3 in amino acids: CASSVAAGTYGYTF. In DNA form, the CDR3 reads TGTGCCAGCAGCGTAGCGGCCGGAACTTATGGCTACACCTTC. The full variable domain, rest sourced from reference TRBV9 and TRBJ1-2, is DSGVTQTPKHLITATGQRVTLRCSPRSGDLSVYWYQQSLDQGLQFLIQYYNGEERAKGNILERFSAQQFPDLHSELNLSSLELGDSALYFCASSVAAGTYGYTFGSGTRLTVV.